Described below is a single T cell receptor beta chain sequence and its context. Some clones are missing from TCRdb's copy, which holds only in-frame ones; the method was immunoSEQ multiplex PCR. The repertoire has about 120,000 clones, around 89% of them found once; the top ten carry about 1.8%. CDR1 and CDR2 from the germline V gene are MNHEY and SVGAGI. This CDR3 is built from 15 residues. V lost 8 bases, J lost 4 bases, and 10 bases stayed unmatched. This sample was included in a study of cytomegalovirus exposure and HLA in healthy donors. This chain uses TRBV6-5 with TRBJ2-2, with 7 bases fitting TRBD2. Specimen: PBMCs. The sequence derives from a young man in good health and CMV-seronegative. The CDR3 reads CASGGGVVGTGELFF. CDR3 nucleotides: TGTGCCAGCGGGGGAGGGGTGGTGGGCACCGGGGAGCTGTTTTTT.